This T cell receptor (beta chain) derives from a study of vaccination and CD4 T cells after COVID-19. Sample time point: late sampling 161 to 241 days after vaccination in a few convalescent patients. Germline V gene data show CDR1 as KGHDR and CDR2 as SFDVKD. Losses at the gene ends were 7 bases for V and 3 bases for J; bases not matched to a gene: 1. This CDR3 has 13 residues. TCRdb ran MiXCR on the PCR reads and lists one entry per CDR3 protein. The table includes 35,000 to 45,000 distinct CDR3 sequences, around 35% detected once. The clonotype originates from a human donor who had recovered from COVID-19. The material was CD4+ T cells from blood, obtained about 7 months after SARS-CoV-2 vaccination. This chain joins TRBV24-1 and TRBJ2-7, with 11 bases aligning to TRBD2. CDR3 amino acids: CATSGTSGYEQYF. The CDR3 DNA is TGTGCCACCAGCGGGACTAGCGGCTACGAGCAGTACTTC.